The entry below describes one TCR beta chain. What it binds is not known. Some 93,000 TCR templates per sample were sequenced. The repertoire was sequenced with immunoSEQ multiplex PCR; TCRdb's copy has only in-frame clones and lacks some. Of fewer than 100,000 clones in the sample, around 94% are singletons; the top ten hold roughly 0.29%. Trimming pared 0 bases from V and 2 bases from J, leaving 12 bases between. The CDR3 loop spans 16 amino acids. Germline V gene lookup returns CDR1 SGHRS and CDR2 YFSETQ. This specimen belongs to a study of siplizumab effects on memory and regulatory T cells. Whole-study results and caveats: Controls showed an average of roughly 25% Treg-derived mappable alloreactive CD4+ clones, while siplizumab showed under 80%. Suppressive activity of Tregs proliferating in siplizumab cultures remained unconfirmed. Alloreactive sequences tracing back to unstimulated CD4+ memory cells were significantly reduced by siplizumab.

The TCR was taken from a human donor in good health. Sequencing was performed on non-Treg CD4+ T cells sorted from blood. The chain couples TRBV5-1 to TRBJ2-1, with a weak D call TRBD2 (6 bases). For the CDR3, the DNA is TGCGCCAGCAGCTTGGCCGGAGGGAGCCCCTACAATGAGCAGTTCTTC. It translates to CASSLAGGSPYNEQFF. Full variable domain (rest looked up from reference TRBV5-1 and TRBJ2-1): KAGVTQTPRYLIKTRGQQVTLSCSPISGHRSVSWYQQTPGQGLQFLFEYFSETQRNKGNFPGRFSGRQFSNSRSEMNVSTLELGDSALYLCASSLAGGSPYNEQFFGPGTRLTVL.